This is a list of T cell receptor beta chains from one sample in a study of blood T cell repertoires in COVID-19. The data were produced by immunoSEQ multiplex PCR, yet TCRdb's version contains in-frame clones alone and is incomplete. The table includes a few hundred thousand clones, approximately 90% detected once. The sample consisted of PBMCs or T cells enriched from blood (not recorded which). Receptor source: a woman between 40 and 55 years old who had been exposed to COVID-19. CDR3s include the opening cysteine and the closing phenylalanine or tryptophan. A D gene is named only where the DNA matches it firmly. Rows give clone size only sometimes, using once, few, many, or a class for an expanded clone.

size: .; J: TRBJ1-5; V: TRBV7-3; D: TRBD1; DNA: TGTGCCAGCAGCTCGGGACAGGAATGGATTGATCAGCCCCAGCATTTT; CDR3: CASSSGQEWIDQPQHF
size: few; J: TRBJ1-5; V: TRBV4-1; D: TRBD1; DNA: TGCGCCAGCAGCCAGACGACAGGGGGCCAGCCCCAGCATTTT; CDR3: CASSQTTGGQPQHF
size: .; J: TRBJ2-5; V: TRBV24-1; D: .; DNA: TGTGCCACCAGTGACCTCGAGGGCGGGGCGAAGACCCAGTACTTC; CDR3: CATSDLEGGAKTQYF
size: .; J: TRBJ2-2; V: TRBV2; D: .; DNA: TGTGCCAGCAGTGAAGAGACTATAGACACCGGGGAGCTGTTTTTT; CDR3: CASSEETIDTGELFF
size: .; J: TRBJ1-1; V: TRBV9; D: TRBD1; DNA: TGTGCCAGCAGCGTAGACGCGGGCAGGGGGAAGGGAGGGAACACTGAAGCTTTCTTT; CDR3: CASSVDAGRGKGGNTEAFF
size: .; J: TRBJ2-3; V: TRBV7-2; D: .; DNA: TGTGCCAGCAGCTTATCCCCAGATATTATCTCAGATACGCAGTATTTT; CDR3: CASSLSPDIISDTQYF
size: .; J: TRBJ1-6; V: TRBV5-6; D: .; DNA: TGTGCCAGCAGTATGGAAAGGAGCTCCTATAATTCACCCCTCCACTTT; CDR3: CASSMERSSYNSPLHF
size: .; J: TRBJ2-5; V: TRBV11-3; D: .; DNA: TGTGCCAGCAGCCTAAGGACCGGGATCAGGGAGACCCAGTACTTC; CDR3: CASSLRTGIRETQYF
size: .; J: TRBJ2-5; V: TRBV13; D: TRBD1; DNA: TGTGCCAGCAGCCTCAGGGGGAACGGGGAGACCCAGTACTTC; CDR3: CASSLRGNGETQYF
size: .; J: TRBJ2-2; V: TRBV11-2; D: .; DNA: TGTGCCAGCAGCGCCACTCAGGGGTTAGGAGCCGGGGAGCTGTTTTTT; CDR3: CASSATQGLGAGELFF
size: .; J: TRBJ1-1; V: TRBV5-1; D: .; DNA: TGCGCCAGTCATTTGGGGGGTTCGAGAGACCTAGCTGACACTGAAGCTTTCTTT; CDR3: CASHLGGSRDLADTEAFF
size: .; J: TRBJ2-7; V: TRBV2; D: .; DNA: TGTGCCAGCACTGAAATGGCTAGCGAGCGCTACGAGCAGTACTTC; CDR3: CASTEMASERYEQYF
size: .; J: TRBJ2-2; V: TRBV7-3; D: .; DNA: TGTGCCAGCAGCTTTGGCCTGAACACCGGGGAGCTGTTTTTT; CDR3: CASSFGLNTGELFF
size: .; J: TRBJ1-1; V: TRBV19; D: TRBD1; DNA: TGTGCCAGTAGTACTCCGACAGGGATTGTAACTTTCTTT; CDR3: CASSTPTGIVTFF
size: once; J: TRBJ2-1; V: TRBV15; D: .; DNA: TGTGCCACCAGCAGAGAGGGAGGAAATGAGCAGTTCTTC; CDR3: CATSREGGNEQFF
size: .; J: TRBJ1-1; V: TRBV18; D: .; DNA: TGTGCCAGCTCACCATTATTAAGAGGGGGGAACACTGAAGCTTTCTTT; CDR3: CASSPLLRGGNTEAFF
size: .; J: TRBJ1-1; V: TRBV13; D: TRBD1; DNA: TGTGCCAGCAGCTTGCTGACCGACAGGGGAAACATGAACACTGAAGCTTTCTTT; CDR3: CASSLLTDRGNMNTEAFF
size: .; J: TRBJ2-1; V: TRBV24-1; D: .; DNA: TGTGCCACCAGTGAGTCTTTCCGGGACATCAATGAGCAGTTCTTC; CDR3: CATSESFRDINEQFF
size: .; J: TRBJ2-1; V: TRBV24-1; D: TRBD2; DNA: TGTGCCACCAGTGTAACTAGCGGGGGCCCCAGCTCCTACAATGAGCAGTTCTTC; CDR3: CATSVTSGGPSSYNEQFF
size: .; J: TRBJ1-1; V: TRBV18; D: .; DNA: TGTGCCAGCTCACCGACAGCCAAGAACACTGAAGCTTTCTTT; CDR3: CASSPTAKNTEAFF
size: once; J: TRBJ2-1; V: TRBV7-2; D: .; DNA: TGTGCCAGCAGCTTATACCCGGGTCCCAATGAGCAGTTCTTC; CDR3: CASSLYPGPNEQFF
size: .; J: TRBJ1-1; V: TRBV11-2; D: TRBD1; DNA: TGTGCCAGCAGCTTAGTTGGACAGGGGTCTGAAGCTTTCTTT; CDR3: CASSLVGQGSEAFF
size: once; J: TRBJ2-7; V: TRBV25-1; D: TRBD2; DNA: TGTGCCAGCAGTGAAAATTCGGGGGGACTAGCCGGTAGGGAGCAGTACTTC; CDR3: CASSENSGGLAGREQYF
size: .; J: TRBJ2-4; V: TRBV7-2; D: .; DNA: TGTGCCAGCAGCATCGTCGGGGGAAACATTCAGTACTTC; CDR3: CASSIVGGNIQYF
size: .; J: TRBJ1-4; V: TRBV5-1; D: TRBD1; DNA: TGCGCCAGCAGCCCGACAGGGGGCGCAGGGGGTGAAAAACTGTTTTTT; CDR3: CASSPTGGAGGEKLFF
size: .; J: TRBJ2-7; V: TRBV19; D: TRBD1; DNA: TGTGCCAGTAGTATAGGGGGACAGCTATCCTACGAGCAGTACTTC; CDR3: CASSIGGQLSYEQYF
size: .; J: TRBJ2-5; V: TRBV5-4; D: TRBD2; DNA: TGTGCCAGCAGCTTGAAACTAGCGGAACAAGAGACCCAGTACTTC; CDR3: CASSLKLAEQETQYF
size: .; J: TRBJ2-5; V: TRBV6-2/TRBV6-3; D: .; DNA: TGTGCCAGCAGTCGGGAGACCCAGTACTTC; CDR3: CASSRETQYF
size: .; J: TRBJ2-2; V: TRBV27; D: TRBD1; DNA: TGTGCCAGCAGTTACCCCGGGACAGGGTCCGGGGAGCTGTTTTTT; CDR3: CASSYPGTGSGELFF